One and the same sample provided the 17 T cell receptor beta chains below, sequenced in a study of cytomegalovirus exposure and HLA in healthy donors. The PCR made use of 60 Vbeta and 13 Jbeta primers. TCRdb's copy holds only in-frame clones and misses some; the assay was immunoSEQ multiplex PCR. The table lists around 75,000 clones, around three quarters of them singletons. The source material was PBMCs. The receptors shown here come from a middle-aged man in good health and CMV-seronegative.

This clone was found a few times. The chain recombines TRBV30 with TRBJ2-7; 7 nucleotides align to TRBD2. This CDR3 region has 11 residues. Trimming cost V 2 bases and J 6 bases; bases outside gene matches: 1. The V gene's germline CDR1 is GTSNPN and CDR2 SVGIG (reference sequence). In DNA form, the CDR3 reads TGTGCCTGGAGTTGGGAGGGCGAGCAGTACTTC. This translates into CAWSWEGEQYF. Full variable domain (missing parts from reference TRBV30 and TRBJ2-7): SQTIHQWPATLVQPVGSPLSLECTVEGTSNPNLYWYRQAAGRGLQLLFYSVGIGQISSEVPQNLSASRPQDRQFILSSKKLLLSDSGFYLCAWSWEGEQYFGPGTRLTVT.

The V call is TRBV10-2, the J call TRBJ2-5, with D possibly matching TRBD1 (6 bases). This CDR3 is 14 amino acids long. V was shortened by 6 bases and J by 5 bases, with 16 bases between the two germline ends. Per germline, CDR1 WSHSY and CDR2 SAAADI. Here the CDR3 reads CASRQTGLRETQYF. The CDR3 DNA reads TGCGCCAGCAGGCAAACAGGGCTCAGGGAGACCCAGTACTTC.

The chain couples TRBV11-3 to TRBJ1-2; the D is unclear. Trimming cost V 0 bases and J 3 bases, with 11 bases left between them. CDR1 and CDR2 from the germline V gene are SGHNT and YENEEA. The CDR3 contains 15 residues. This chain's CDR3 is CASSLDPEAYYGYTF. The CDR3 DNA reads TGTGCCAGCAGCTTAGATCCTGAAGCTTACTATGGCTACACCTTC.

The rearrangement links TRBV10-3 to TRBJ2-3; D call uncertain. The CDR3 contains 13 residues. V was cut by 7 bases and J by 4 bases, with 12 bases left in between. Germline-derived CDR1 and CDR2 are ENHRY and SYGVKD. CDR3: CAINKLVADTQYF. The DNA for the CDR3 is TGTGCCATCAATAAGTTAGTCGCAGATACGCAGTATTTT.

The J gene is TRBJ2-3, the V gene TRBV7-9; TRBD2 might be the D (7 bases). Germline V gene sequence: CDR1 SEHNR, CDR2 FQNEAQ (reference sequence). This CDR3 is 16 amino acids long. The V and J ends lost 2 bases and 1 base respectively, with 13 bases between them. The CDR3 region has the DNA TGTGCCAGCAGCTTATGGGGGGGCAGTGGCACAGATACGCAGTATTTT. It yields the protein CASSLWGGSGTDTQYF.

The chain employs TRBV19 and TRBJ1-4, with D possibly matching TRBD1 (6 bases). Germline CDR1 is LNHDA and CDR2 is SQIVND (reference sequence). Trimming cost V 3 bases and J 7 bases, with 15 bases left between them. This CDR3 is built from 15 residues. CDR3 DNA sequence: TGTGCCAGTAGTATGGGGACAACGAACGTTGAAAAACTGTTTTTT. It translates to CASSMGTTNVEKLFF.

The chain employs TRBV7-2 and TRBJ2-7, with 10 bases that match TRBD2. Germline loops: CDR1 SGHTA, CDR2 FQGNSA. The CDR3 sequence is 15 residues long. Losses at the gene ends were 7 bases for V and 6 bases for J; bases not matched to a gene: 12. The CDR3 region is CASTRTSGGAFEQYF. The DNA of the CDR3 is TGTGCCAGCACCCGGACGAGCGGGGGGGCCTTCGAGCAGTACTTC.

The V call is TRBV7-2, the J call TRBJ2-1, with D unresolved. The CDR3 extends over 12 amino acids. The V gene lost 4 bases and the J gene lost 15 bases, with 16 bases spanning the gap. CDR1 SGHTA and CDR2 FQGNSA come from the germline V gene. CDR3 sequence (DNA): TGTGCCAGCAGCTCCCCCCTGGGCCCGAGGTTCTTC. This gives the protein CASSSPLGPRFF.

The chain is built from TRBV30 and TRBJ1-2; D not resolved. Trimming removed 1 base from V and 5 bases from J, with 8 bases in between. This CDR3 comprises 12 residues. The germline V gene has CDR1 GTSNPN and CDR2 SVGIG (reference sequence). The CDR3: CAWSGSDYGYTF. The CDR3 DNA reads TGTGCCTGGAGTGGGTCAGATTATGGCTACACCTTC.

This rearrangement joins TRBV19 to TRBJ1-1, with 8 bases identical to TRBD1. Losses at the gene ends were 8 bases for V and 4 bases for J; bases not matched to a gene: 6. The CDR3 is made up of 13 amino acids. Germline lookup yields CDR1 LNHDA and CDR2 SQIVND (reference sequence). DNA for the CDR3: TGTGCCAGTGATGACAGGGGATCCACTGAAGCTTTCTTT. Amino acids: CASDDRGSTEAFF.

This chain links TRBV11-3 with TRBJ1-3; no firm D call. The CDR3 sequence is 15 residues long. CDR1 is SGHNT, CDR2 YENEEA, per germline. V lost 2 bases and J 0 bases, leaving 8 bases between the germline ends. This CDR3 reads CASSLTQSSGNTIYF. The CDR3 DNA follows: TGTGCCAGCAGCTTAACACAGAGCTCTGGAAACACCATATATTTT.

This sequence joins TRBV6-6 and TRBJ1-5; D perhaps matches TRBD1 (5 bases). This CDR3 comprises 16 residues. Trimming left V 8 bases short and J 3 bases short, with 20 bases between. The V gene's germline CDR1 is MNHNY and CDR2 SVGAGI (reference sequence). The CDR3, as DNA: TGTGCCAGCGGCAGGACATCAACTCTCCCCAATCAGCCCCAGCATTTT. It encodes CASGRTSTLPNQPQHF.

The J gene is TRBJ1-5, the V gene TRBV9, with 7 bases fitting TRBD1. After removal of 4 bases from V and 0 bases from J, the junction contained 4 bases not matched to a gene. Germline assignment: CDR1 SGDLS and CDR2 YYNGEE. The CDR3 is made up of 15 amino acids. The CDR3 DNA is TGTGCCAGCAGCCCCGAGGGGGCTAGCAATCAGCCCCAGCATTTT. The encoded protein is CASSPEGASNQPQHF.

The count of this clone is one. The CDR3 sequence: CASILDRRGTEAFF. DNA for the CDR3: TGTGCCAGCATTCTTGACCGAAGAGGGACTGAAGCTTTCTTT. The chain joins TRBV6-5 to TRBJ1-1; D is undetermined. Germline V CDR1 and CDR2: MNHEY, SVGAGI. Trimming cost V 7 bases and J 5 bases, with 17 bases left between them. There are 14 residues in the CDR3.

This clone has just one count. This chain links TRBV10-3 with TRBJ1-1; D not resolved. V lost 10 bases to trimming and J lost 5 bases, with 20 bases between them. The CDR3 has 14 amino acids. Germline assignment: CDR1 ENHRY and CDR2 SYGVKD. The CDR3 loop reads CATLSQSGKTEAFF. CDR3 bases: TGTGCCACCCTATCGCAATCCGGGAAGACTGAAGCTTTCTTT.

The V call is TRBV4-2, the J call TRBJ1-6; no clear D. Per germline, CDR1 LGHNA and CDR2 YNFKEQ. Trimming took off 1 base at V and 9 bases at J, with 10 bases between the two ends. This CDR3 is 14 amino acids long. CDR3 amino acids: CASSQGQDGSPLHF. CDR3 nucleotide sequence: TGTGCCAGCAGCCAAGGGCAGGATGGTTCACCCCTCCACTTT.

The chain links TRBV4-1 to TRBJ1-2, with D maybe TRBD1 (6 bases). The germline V gene has CDR1 MGHRA and CDR2 YSYEKL. The CDR3 totals 15 residues. Between the trimmed V and J ends, which lost 0 bases and 1 base, there was a span of 9 bases. CDR3 amino acids: CASSQDGGLNYGYTF. CDR3 coding DNA: TGCGCCAGCAGCCAAGACGGGGGGCTTAACTATGGCTACACCTTC.